This T cell receptor beta chain is from a study of T cells after yellow fever vaccination. Study background: Some fractions had low cell numbers, and these were prepared with SMART-Seq v4 Ultra Low Input. Overall study results and limits: A faster peak, day 5 versus 15, was reached by the weaker secondary response. Booster samples showed a return of most primary-vaccination clones (almost 97% CD4, 70% to 90% CD8). Researchers cautioned that FACS-sorted repertoires could harbor abundant clonotypes contaminating from the bulk population.

TCRdb re-called the 5' RACE reads with MiXCR, one entry per CDR3 protein. The table lists a few hundred thousand distinct CDR3 sequences, 18% of them singletons. On this clonotype: Its antigen remains unknown.

V dropped 6 bases and J dropped 8 bases, with 17 bases sitting between them. The CDR3 sequence is 14 residues long. Germline CDR1 is MNHEY and CDR2 is SVGEGT. This specimen was PBMCs, taken before the yellow fever booster vaccination. The TCR was taken from a young man who received the YFV17D yellow fever vaccine. V and J are TRBV6-2 or TRBV6-3 and TRBJ2-4, with D unclear. This CDR3 reads CASSPRTPLDIQYF. The CDR3 coding sequence is TGTGCCAGCAGCCCCCGGACCCCGTTGGACATTCAGTACTTC.